This T cell receptor (beta chain) was recovered during a study of T cell clones after liver transplantation. About the research overall: Post-transplant blood was tracked for graft-donor-reactive T cell clones identified in a pre-transplant mixed lymphocyte reaction. Study results and caveats: The donor-reactive repertoire was only partly measurable in two subjects, lacking donor cells. A larger donor-reactive than third-party decline suggested partial antigen-specific deletion.

Thawed unstimulated PBMCs were FACS-sorted by CD3, CD4 and CD8 into two populations. Per germline, CDR1 SNHLY and CDR2 FYNNEI. Trimming took 5 bases from V and 6 from J; bases not matched to a gene: 4. This CDR3 has 14 amino acids. In the case of this clone: The target antigen is unknown.

Some clones are missing from TCRdb's copy, which holds only in-frame ones; the method was immunoSEQ multiplex PCR. This table holds 31,000 or so clones, about 93% found once. The chain recombines TRBV2 with TRBJ1-4, with 9 nucleotides matching TRBD1. The receptor's source is a human patient who received a liver transplant. Some of these T cells may belong to the graft donor. The source material was CD8+ T cells from blood, sampled 12 months after liver transplant. CDR3 DNA sequence: TGTGCCAGCAGTACGACAGGGGGGGATGAAAAACTGTTTTTT. Translating gives CASSTTGGDEKLFF.